This paragraph reports one T cell receptor (beta chain). The data stem from a study of blood T cell repertoires in COVID-19. As handled by the study authors: Scientists estimated how many nucleated cells there were by amplifying reference gene primers. Some clones are missing from TCRdb's copy, which holds only in-frame ones; the method was immunoSEQ multiplex PCR. The V and J calls and clone size come from that table; D and trimming were worked out from the DNA. The sample has around 180,000 clones; approximately 80% are singletons. The recovered donors of Cohort 3 showed two negative PCRs, clearance, or symptom resolution. Sequenced material: PBMCs or T cells enriched from blood (not recorded which). This receptor was obtained from a man over 45 who had recovered from COVID-19.

CDR3 in DNA: TGTGCCAGCAGCTCTGGACAGGGGGCCGCCAAAAACATTCAGTACTTC. Amino acids: CASSSGQGAAKNIQYF. This rearrangement joins TRBV5-4 to TRBJ2-4; 11 bases agree with TRBD1. Looked up from germline, CDR1 is SGHNT and CDR2 is YYREEE (reference sequence). Losses at the gene ends were 3 bases for V and 1 base for J; bases not matched to a gene: 3. There are 16 residues in the CDR3.